The next 10 T cell receptor beta chains were all read from a single sample in a study of CD8 T cells in Susac syndrome. RNA in amounts of roughly 0.5 to 1 ug was reverse transcribed with random hexamers. TCRdb re-derived calls from the immunoSEQ multiplex PCR reads in MiXCR, one entry per CDR3 protein. The sample contains approximately 180,000 distinct CDR3 sequences, over 90% of which appear only once. Sequenced input: CD4+ T cells from PBMCs. The source of these receptors is a human donor with Susac syndrome.

V is TRBV30 and J is TRBJ2-3, with D possibly being TRBD1 (6 bases). This CDR3 is 15 amino acids long. Germline lookup yields CDR1 GTSNPN and CDR2 SVGIG (reference sequence). With 2 bases removed from V and 2 bases from J, the gap between germline ends came to 14 bases. CDR3 protein: CAWSWGRPPTDTQYF. In DNA form, the CDR3 reads TGTGCCTGGAGTTGGGGGCGCCCCCCCACAGATACGCAGTATTTT.

The V call is TRBV7-9, the J call TRBJ2-1, with 10 nucleotides matching TRBD2. In germline, CDR1 is SEHNR, CDR2 FQNEAQ (reference sequence). The CDR3 covers 16 residues. V was pared by 5 bases and J by 7 bases, with 11 bases of the junction left unmatched. In DNA form, the CDR3 reads TGTGCCAGCAGCCAACCTAGCGGGGGAACTCGGAATGAGCAGTTCTTC. Encoded protein: CASSQPSGGTRNEQFF.

The V call is TRBV5-1, the J call TRBJ2-2, with 10 bases aligning to TRBD1. The germline V gene encodes CDR1 SGHRS and CDR2 YFSETQ. The length of the CDR3 is 15 residues. The ends lost 3 bases at V and 11 bases at J; junction bases unmatched: 10. CDR3 in DNA: TGCGCCAGCAGCTCTGACAGGGGGCTTGGGGTTGAGCTGTTTTTT. Encoded protein: CASSSDRGLGVELFF.

V gene TRBV27 combines with J gene TRBJ2-2, with 8 bases identical to TRBD1. Germline loops: CDR1 MNHEY, CDR2 SMNVEV (reference sequence). CDR3 length equals 16 residues. Germline trimming cut 8 bases from V and 4 bases from J; bases unmatched to any gene: 12. CDR3 residues: CASLPRTGTGTGELFF. The CDR3 nucleotides read TGTGCCAGCCTACCCCGGACAGGGACGGGCACCGGGGAGCTGTTTTTT.

The chain employs TRBV3-1 and TRBJ1-2; no firm D call. Germline CDR1 LGHDT, CDR2 YNNKEL (reference sequence). With 1 base removed from V and 3 bases from J, the gap between germline ends came to 9 bases. This CDR3 is built from 14 residues. CDR3 bases: TGTGCCAGCAGCCAAGGAGATGAGCACTATGGCTACACCTTC. Protein product: CASSQGDEHYGYTF.

This chain joins TRBV5-1 and TRBJ2-1; no definite D call. V gave up 0 bases and J gave up 14 bases, with 9 bases separating them. This CDR3 region has 11 residues. Germline V lookup: CDR1 SGHRS, CDR2 YFSETQ. Here the CDR3 reads CASSLGTVKFF. CDR3 DNA: TGCGCCAGCAGCTTGGGTACAGTTAAGTTCTTC.

The genes are TRBV7-2 and TRBJ2-7; 9 bases line up with TRBD2. The CDR3 extends over 17 amino acids. V lost 4 bases, J lost 0 bases, and 10 bases stayed unmatched. CDR1 is SGHTA and CDR2 is FQGNSA in the germline V gene. CDR3 protein: CASSSPSGRPSSYEQYF. The CDR3 DNA is TGTGCCAGCAGCTCCCCCAGCGGGAGGCCCAGCTCCTACGAGCAGTACTTC.

This sequence joins TRBV2 and TRBJ2-1; D may be TRBD1 (7 bases). The V and J ends lost 6 bases and 4 bases respectively, with 16 bases between them. Germline V CDR1 and CDR2: SNHLY, FYNNEI. The CDR3 is made up of 15 amino acids. Here the CDR3 DNA reads TGTGCCAGCAGGACAGGGACTGACGGATACAATGAGCAGTTCTTC. Translation gives CASRTGTDGYNEQFF.

V is TRBV18 and J is TRBJ2-5; no firm D call. The CDR3 spans 14 residues. With 4 bases removed from V and 1 base from J, the gap between germline ends came to 10 bases. Germline V gene sequence: CDR1 KGHSH, CDR2 LQKENI. The CDR3: CASSLTPRQETQYF. The DNA of the CDR3 is TGTGCCAGCTCACTCACTCCCCGCCAAGAGACCCAGTACTTC.

V gene TRBV5-1 combines with J gene TRBJ1-2; 8 bases map to TRBD1. V was clipped by 0 bases and J by 7 bases; unmatched bases: 5. Germline lookup yields CDR1 SGHRS and CDR2 YFSETQ. The CDR3 runs to 14 residues. CDR3 sequence: CASSLGAGGGGYTF. CDR3 DNA: TGCGCCAGCAGCTTGGGGGCAGGGGGCGGTGGCTACACCTTC.